This is a list of T cell receptor beta chains from one sample in a study of T-cell reconstitution after alpha-beta-depleted transplantation in children. TCRdb passed the PCR reads through MiXCR, listing each CDR3 protein once. The sample lists approximately 1,000,000 distinct CDR3 sequences; 25% to 30% were seen once. Sequenced material: PBMCs, mostly from graft donor cells, taken 360 days after TCRalphabeta/CD19-depleted stem cell transplant. The origin of the receptors is a boy in the first two years of life who had a stem cell transplant for SCID, so the T cells may come from the graft donor. The CDR3 runs from the conserved cysteine through the conserved F or W. A D gene is named only where the DNA matches it firmly. Only some rows state a clone size, as once, few, many or a class for expanded clones.

j_gene | abundance | v_gene | d_gene | CDR3nt | CDR3aa
TRBJ1-5 | . | TRBV7-2 | . | TGTGCCAGCAGCTTGGAGGGGCTTGGCAATCAGCCCCAGCATTTT | CASSLEGLGNQPQHF
TRBJ1-3 | . | TRBV12-3/TRBV12-4 | TRBD1 | TGTGCCAGCAGTCCCGTAAAACGACAGGGGAGTTCTGGAAACACCATATATTTT | CASSPVKRQGSSGNTIYF
TRBJ1-5 | . | TRBV3-1 | . | TGTGCCAGCAGCCAAGGTCGCGGGCCCCAGCATTTT | CASSQGRGPQHF
TRBJ2-1 | few | TRBV27 | TRBD2 | TGTGCCAGCAGTTTAGTGCTTTCGGGGGGGGCTGGGGAGCAGTTCTTC | CASSLVLSGGAGEQFF
TRBJ1-5 | few | TRBV12-3/TRBV12-4 | . | TGTGCCAGCAGTTTAAGGGCGGATCAGCCCCAGCATTTT | CASSLRADQPQHF
TRBJ2-3 | . | TRBV6-5 | TRBD2 | TGTGCCAGCAGTTACCGGGGGGCTAGCGGGGCGGATACGCAGTATTTT | CASSYRGASGADTQYF
TRBJ2-1 | . | TRBV29-1 | . | TGCAGCGCCTCACAGGGTTTCGGGCCGTACAATGAGCAGTTCTTC | CSASQGFGPYNEQFF
TRBJ2-7 | few | TRBV5-1 | TRBD2 | TGCGCCAGCAGTCGAGAAGGACTAGCGGGGTATGAGCAGTACTTC | CASSREGLAGYEQYF
TRBJ2-5 | . | TRBV5-1 | TRBD1 | TGCGCCAGCAGCTTGGTTCCGGACAGGGGTGAGACCCAGTACTTC | CASSLVPDRGETQYF
TRBJ2-7 | few | TRBV19 | . | TGTGCCAGTAGTATCGACCACGCCTTACCCTACGAGCAGTACTTC | CASSIDHALPYEQYF
TRBJ2-1 | few | TRBV6-1 | . | TGTGCCAGCAGCCCCAGGGAGTACTACAATGAGCAGTTCTTC | CASSPREYYNEQFF
TRBJ1-5 | . | TRBV20-1 | TRBD1 | TGCTGCGCTGATTCGACAGGGAAGAGTCAGCCCCAGCATTTT | CCADSTGKSQPQHF
TRBJ2-1 | few | TRBV7-2 | . | TGTGCCAGCAGCCGAATTTACGATGAGCAGTTCTTC | CASSRIYDEQFF
TRBJ2-2 | . | TRBV6-1 | TRBD1 | TGTGCCAGCAGTAAAACAGGGGGGTTCGATACCGGGGAGCTGTTTTTT | CASSKTGGFDTGELFF
TRBJ2-5 | . | TRBV12-3/TRBV12-4 | . | TGTGCCAGCAGTGTGTTGACGGGGACCCAGTACTTC | CASSVLTGTQYF
TRBJ2-7 | few | TRBV25-1 | . | TGTGCCAGCAGGACGGATGTGAAGTGGGCCACCTACGAGCAGTACTTC | CASRTDVKWATYEQYF
TRBJ2-7 | few | TRBV12-3/TRBV12-4 | TRBD1 | TGTGCCAGCGGCGACAGGGGCCCCCTCTACGAGCAGTACTTC | CASGDRGPLYEQYF
TRBJ1-6 | . | TRBV6-2/TRBV6-3 | . | TGTGCCAGCAGACCTTCAGACACCTCCTATAATTCACCCCTCCACTTT | CASRPSDTSYNSPLHF
TRBJ2-1 | . | TRBV6-2/TRBV6-3 | TRBD1 | TGTGCCAGCAGTTCACAGGGGACCTACAATGAGCAGTTCTTC | CASSSQGTYNEQFF